These T cell receptor beta chains were read from a single sample in a study of blood T cell dynamics during melanoma immunotherapy. Profiling relied on immunoSEQ multiplex PCR, and the TCRdb table lists in-frame clones only, not all of them. This sample yields 25,000 to 30,000 clones, of which over 70% are seen a single time; 10% to 13% belongs to the top ten. Sample: blood, taken from a patient treated with checkpoint blockade. The receptor source for this set is a human donor with melanoma. Each CDR3 is given with its conserved first and last residue. Each record gives: V gene, J gene, clone size, D gene, CDR3 protein, CDR3 DNA. The D gene is left open where the match is weak. Clone size is not always given. Where it is, it says once, few, many or a class for expanded clones.

v_gene: TRBV4-1
j_gene: TRBJ2-7
abundance: .
d_gene: .
CDR3aa: CASSQGETYEQYF
CDR3nt: TGCGCCAGCAGCCAGGGGGAAACCTACGAGCAGTACTTC

v_gene: TRBV5-6
j_gene: TRBJ2-7
abundance: .
d_gene: .
CDR3aa: CASSLDRYEQYF
CDR3nt: TGTGCCAGCAGCCTGGATCGTTACGAGCAGTACTTC

v_gene: TRBV10-3
j_gene: TRBJ1-1
abundance: .
d_gene: TRBD1
CDR3aa: CAISDTGVPNTEAFF
CDR3nt: TGTGCCATCAGTGATACAGGGGTCCCGAACACTGAAGCTTTCTTT

v_gene: TRBV5-5
j_gene: TRBJ1-1
abundance: .
d_gene: .
CDR3aa: CASSLQGGGNTEAFF
CDR3nt: TGTGCCAGCAGCTTGCAGGGTGGGGGGAACACTGAAGCTTTCTTT

v_gene: TRBV4-3
j_gene: TRBJ1-2
abundance: .
d_gene: .
CDR3aa: CASSQGVEGYTF
CDR3nt: TGCGCCAGCAGCCAAGGCGTTGAGGGCTACACCTTC

v_gene: TRBV19
j_gene: TRBJ1-1
abundance: .
d_gene: TRBD1
CDR3aa: CATSTGGPEAFF
CDR3nt: TGTGCCACCTCGACAGGGGGCCCTGAAGCTTTCTTT

v_gene: TRBV11-2
j_gene: TRBJ1-5
abundance: .
d_gene: .
CDR3aa: CASSLDGKGKEPQHF
CDR3nt: TGTGCCAGCAGCTTAGATGGGAAAGGGAAGGAGCCCCAGCATTTT

v_gene: TRBV23-1
j_gene: TRBJ1-5
abundance: .
d_gene: TRBD1
CDR3aa: CASSQGAGTGWNQPQHF
CDR3nt: TGCGCCAGCAGTCAAGGAGCCGGGACAGGGTGGAATCAGCCCCAGCATTTT

v_gene: TRBV6-6
j_gene: TRBJ2-1
abundance: .
d_gene: .
CDR3aa: CASSLTEDEQFF
CDR3nt: TGTGCCAGCAGCCTCACGGAGGATGAGCAGTTCTTC

v_gene: TRBV6-5
j_gene: TRBJ2-7
abundance: .
d_gene: .
CDR3aa: CASAGQPLYEQYF
CDR3nt: TGTGCCAGCGCGGGACAGCCTCTCTACGAGCAGTACTTC

v_gene: TRBV7-8
j_gene: TRBJ1-5
abundance: .
d_gene: .
CDR3aa: CASSLDRFSGTTNQPQHF
CDR3nt: TGTGCCAGCAGCTTAGATCGGTTCTCAGGGACCACCAATCAGCCCCAGCATTTT

v_gene: TRBV19
j_gene: TRBJ1-2
abundance: .
d_gene: TRBD1
CDR3aa: CASSSGQGDGYTF
CDR3nt: TGTGCCAGTAGTAGTGGACAGGGTGACGGCTACACCTTC

v_gene: TRBV7-8
j_gene: TRBJ2-7
abundance: .
d_gene: .
CDR3aa: CASSLRTFSYEQYF
CDR3nt: TGTGCCAGCAGCTTGAGGACATTCTCCTACGAGCAGTACTTC

v_gene: TRBV10-2
j_gene: TRBJ2-5
abundance: .
d_gene: TRBD2
CDR3aa: CASSDGLAGGETQYF
CDR3nt: TGCGCCAGCAGTGATGGGCTAGCGGGGGGAGAGACCCAGTACTTC

v_gene: TRBV11-3
j_gene: TRBJ1-4
abundance: .
d_gene: TRBD1
CDR3aa: CASSLEDRGAEKLFF
CDR3nt: TGTGCCAGCAGCTTAGAAGACAGGGGGGCTGAAAAACTGTTTTTT

v_gene: TRBV5-8
j_gene: TRBJ1-6
abundance: once
d_gene: TRBD1
CDR3aa: CASSRQGALYNSPLHF
CDR3nt: TGTGCCAGCAGCCGCCAGGGGGCCCTCTATAATTCACCCCTCCACTTT

v_gene: TRBV10-1
j_gene: TRBJ2-3
abundance: .
d_gene: .
CDR3aa: CASGDFQAGTDTQYF
CDR3nt: TGCGCCAGCGGGGACTTCCAAGCGGGCACAGATACGCAGTATTTT

v_gene: TRBV4-2
j_gene: TRBJ2-5
abundance: once
d_gene: TRBD2
CDR3aa: CASSQDRAAGGPWETQYF
CDR3nt: TGTGCCAGCAGCCAAGATAGGGCAGCGGGGGGGCCCTGGGAGACCCAGTACTTC

v_gene: TRBV5-8
j_gene: TRBJ2-4
abundance: .
d_gene: .
CDR3aa: CASSPGRIAKNIQYF
CDR3nt: TGTGCCAGCAGCCCGGGCCGCATAGCCAAAAACATTCAGTACTTC

v_gene: TRBV6-1
j_gene: TRBJ2-7
abundance: .
d_gene: TRBD1
CDR3aa: CASSEYVVTGVSYEQYF
CDR3nt: TGTGCCAGCAGTGAATATGTGGTAACAGGGGTGTCCTACGAGCAGTACTTC

v_gene: TRBV5-4
j_gene: TRBJ2-1
abundance: .
d_gene: .
CDR3aa: CASSPSELKVYNEQFF
CDR3nt: TGTGCCAGCAGCCCCTCAGAGCTGAAGGTTTACAATGAGCAGTTCTTC

v_gene: TRBV7-2
j_gene: TRBJ2-5
abundance: .
d_gene: TRBD2
CDR3aa: CASSLGLQAGGLQETQYF
CDR3nt: TGTGCCAGCAGCTTAGGGCTGCAAGCGGGGGGCCTTCAAGAGACCCAGTACTTC

v_gene: TRBV19
j_gene: TRBJ2-1
abundance: .
d_gene: .
CDR3aa: CASSRGTSDEQFF
CDR3nt: TGTGCCAGTAGCCGAGGAACAAGTGATGAGCAGTTCTTC

v_gene: TRBV2
j_gene: TRBJ1-2
abundance: few
d_gene: .
CDR3aa: CASRASGGLDGYTF
CDR3nt: TGTGCCAGCAGAGCCTCGGGGGGTTTAGATGGCTACACCTTC

v_gene: TRBV27
j_gene: TRBJ2-7
abundance: .
d_gene: TRBD2
CDR3aa: CASRGGSSYEQYF
CDR3nt: TGTGCCAGCAGGGGAGGGAGCTCCTACGAGCAGTACTTC

v_gene: TRBV6-5
j_gene: TRBJ2-7
abundance: .
d_gene: .
CDR3aa: CASSPGESYEQYF
CDR3nt: TGTGCCAGCAGTCCGGGAGAGTCCTACGAGCAGTACTTC

v_gene: TRBV19
j_gene: TRBJ2-2
abundance: .
d_gene: .
CDR3aa: CASMGGVWTGELFF
CDR3nt: TGTGCCAGTATGGGCGGGGTTTGGACCGGGGAGCTGTTTTTT

v_gene: TRBV10-3
j_gene: TRBJ1-3
abundance: .
d_gene: .
CDR3aa: CAISMESSGNTIYF
CDR3nt: TGTGCCATCAGTATGGAGAGCTCTGGAAACACCATATATTTT

v_gene: TRBV7-8
j_gene: TRBJ2-7
abundance: .
d_gene: TRBD2
CDR3aa: CASSLRPSGLLYEQYF
CDR3nt: TGTGCCAGCAGCTTACGGCCTAGCGGGTTACTCTACGAGCAGTACTTC

v_gene: TRBV5-4
j_gene: TRBJ2-7
abundance: once
d_gene: .
CDR3aa: CASSEADYEQYF
CDR3nt: TGTGCCAGCAGCGAAGCAGATTACGAGCAGTACTTC

v_gene: TRBV5-1
j_gene: TRBJ2-3
abundance: .
d_gene: TRBD1
CDR3aa: CASSLRQGDTDTQYF
CDR3nt: TGCGCCAGCAGCTTGCGGCAGGGGGACACAGATACGCAGTATTTT

v_gene: TRBV28
j_gene: TRBJ2-4
abundance: .
d_gene: TRBD1
CDR3aa: CASSLSLGQGSGIQYF
CDR3nt: TGTGCCAGCAGTTTATCCCTAGGACAGGGCTCGGGCATTCAGTACTTC

v_gene: TRBV4-1
j_gene: TRBJ1-1
abundance: .
d_gene: TRBD1
CDR3aa: CASSRAPRDRGNTEAFF
CDR3nt: TGCGCCAGCAGCCGAGCCCCCCGGGACAGGGGAAACACTGAAGCTTTCTTT

v_gene: TRBV19
j_gene: TRBJ1-1
abundance: once
d_gene: .
CDR3aa: CASSMLDSPLGAFF
CDR3nt: TGTGCCAGTAGTATGTTGGACTCTCCTCTGGGAGCTTTCTTT

v_gene: TRBV6-5
j_gene: TRBJ1-6
abundance: once
d_gene: TRBD1
CDR3aa: CASTIDRVNSPLHF
CDR3nt: TGTGCCAGCACCATCGACAGGGTTAATTCACCCCTCCACTTT

v_gene: TRBV6-5
j_gene: TRBJ1-2
abundance: .
d_gene: TRBD1
CDR3aa: CASRNLDRAYGYTF
CDR3nt: TGTGCCAGCAGGAATTTGGACAGGGCCTATGGCTACACCTTC

v_gene: TRBV5-8
j_gene: TRBJ2-7
abundance: .
d_gene: TRBD1
CDR3aa: CASSRGTGEPYEQYF
CDR3nt: TGTGCCAGCAGCAGGGGGACAGGGGAACCCTACGAGCAGTACTTC

v_gene: TRBV30
j_gene: TRBJ1-1
abundance: .
d_gene: .
CDR3aa: CAWTLRTGANTEAFF
CDR3nt: TGTGCCTGGACCCTTCGGACGGGGGCGAACACTGAAGCTTTCTTT

v_gene: TRBV30
j_gene: TRBJ1-1
abundance: .
d_gene: .
CDR3aa: CAWSVGLGGEAFF
CDR3nt: TGTGCCTGGAGTGTGGGCCTTGGGGGTGAAGCTTTCTTT

v_gene: TRBV5-4
j_gene: TRBJ1-4
abundance: once
d_gene: TRBD1
CDR3aa: CASSFPPRGGGEEKLFF
CDR3nt: TGTGCCAGCAGCTTTCCCCCCAGAGGGGGCGGAGAAGAAAAACTGTTTTTT

v_gene: TRBV5-8
j_gene: TRBJ1-1
abundance: .
d_gene: .
CDR3aa: CASSLMLGQLEAFF
CDR3nt: TGTGCCAGCAGCTTAATGCTCGGACAACTTGAAGCTTTCTTT

v_gene: TRBV7-2
j_gene: TRBJ2-4
abundance: .
d_gene: .
CDR3aa: CASSPSVGKNIQYF
CDR3nt: TGTGCCAGCAGCCCCTCGGTAGGGAAAAACATTCAGTACTTC

v_gene: TRBV6-1
j_gene: TRBJ2-1
abundance: .
d_gene: TRBD2
CDR3aa: CASIPTSGGYNEQFF
CDR3nt: TGTGCCAGCATCCCGACTAGCGGGGGGTACAATGAGCAGTTCTTC

v_gene: TRBV9
j_gene: TRBJ2-1
abundance: .
d_gene: .
CDR3aa: CASSTGPLTEQFF
CDR3nt: TGTGCCAGCAGCACCGGGCCCCTGACGGAGCAGTTCTTC

v_gene: TRBV7-9
j_gene: TRBJ2-3
abundance: .
d_gene: TRBD2
CDR3aa: CASSLLLAGGTTDTQYF
CDR3nt: TGTGCCAGCAGCTTACTCCTAGCGGGAGGGACCACAGATACGCAGTATTTT

v_gene: TRBV5-1
j_gene: TRBJ2-1
abundance: .
d_gene: .
CDR3aa: CASSFDYQTYNEQFF
CDR3nt: TGCGCCAGCAGCTTTGATTACCAAACCTACAATGAGCAGTTCTTC

v_gene: TRBV7-2
j_gene: TRBJ1-1
abundance: .
d_gene: .
CDR3aa: CASSSPQGGLRLFF
CDR3nt: TGTGCCAGCAGCTCCCCCCAAGGAGGGTTGCGGTTGTTCTTT

v_gene: TRBV10-2
j_gene: TRBJ1-2
abundance: .
d_gene: TRBD1
CDR3aa: CASSEDRGGSGYTF
CDR3nt: TGCGCCAGCAGTGAGGACAGGGGGGGAAGCGGCTACACCTTC

v_gene: TRBV2
j_gene: TRBJ1-4
abundance: .
d_gene: .
CDR3aa: CASTLTGFNEKLFF
CDR3nt: TGTGCCAGCACCCTGACAGGTTTTAATGAAAAACTGTTTTTT

v_gene: TRBV6-1
j_gene: TRBJ1-3
abundance: .
d_gene: .
CDR3aa: CASSHHSGNTIYF
CDR3nt: TGTGCCAGCAGCCACCACTCTGGAAACACCATATATTTT

v_gene: TRBV11-2
j_gene: TRBJ2-7
abundance: .
d_gene: .
CDR3aa: CASSLERTAYEQYF
CDR3nt: TGTGCCAGCAGCTTAGAAAGGACTGCCTACGAGCAGTACTTC

v_gene: TRBV30
j_gene: TRBJ1-4
abundance: few
d_gene: TRBD1
CDR3aa: CAWSGDRGNEKLFF
CDR3nt: TGTGCCTGGAGTGGGGACAGGGGTAATGAAAAACTGTTTTTT